A single sample is the source of the 24 T cell receptor beta chains below, sequenced in a study of CD8+CD57+ T cells in acquired aplastic anemia. The template used for profiling TCR beta VDJ and CDR3 was genomic DNA. MiXCR, applied by TCRdb to the reads, yields one record per CDR3 protein. Of 150,000 or so distinct CDR3 sequences listed, around 48% were seen once; the top ten hold around 3%. Individuals selected for sequencing had exhibited CD8+CD57+ cell expansion on flow cytometry. Sequences were obtained from sorted CD4+, CD8+, or CD8+CD57+ T cells (not recorded which) from PBMCs. The receptors here all came from a human donor with aplastic anemia.

A word on this clonotype: This clone may be a read error of a much larger clone one base away. Because the CDR3 is missing its conserved closing phenylalanine or tryptophan, this is likely a read error. The V gene is TRBV12-3 or TRBV12-4, the J gene TRBJ1-1; weak D call: TRBD1 (5 bases). The ends were cut back, 3 bases at V and 5 bases at J, with 7 bases in the middle. The CDR3 spans 12 residues. CDR3 DNA sequence: TGTGCCAGCAGTTTTTCAGGGACTGAAGCTTTCTCT. Its translation: CASSFSGTEAFS.

V usage is TRBV11-1 and J usage is TRBJ2-1, with D possibly TRBD2 on 7 matching bases. V lost 4 bases to trimming and J lost 6 bases, with 22 bases between them. The CDR3 has 17 amino acids. Germline V gene lookup returns CDR1 SGHAT and CDR2 FQDESV (reference sequence). DNA for the CDR3: TGTGCCAGCAGCTCCCCCCTAGGGGGAGGGGTCGGCAATGAGCAGTTCTTC. Translated, it gives CASSSPLGGGVGNEQFF.

This clonotype came up many times. The chain is built from TRBV5-4 and TRBJ2-7, with 11 bases that match TRBD2. Trimming cost V 0 bases and J 6 bases; bases outside gene matches: 8. Germline V lookup: CDR1 SGHNT, CDR2 YYREEE (reference sequence). The CDR3 extends over 16 amino acids. The CDR3 region is CASSLGELAGGREQYF. The CDR3 DNA sequence: TGTGCCAGCAGCTTGGGGGAGCTAGCGGGAGGCCGCGAGCAGTACTTC.

The chain uses TRBV4-3 and TRBJ2-5, with D perhaps matching TRBD1 (5 bases). Germline CDR1 and CDR2: LGHNA and YSLEER. Trimming cost V 4 bases and J 3 bases, with 12 bases left between them. The CDR3 extends over 14 amino acids. The CDR3 loop reads CASSLGGQEETQYF. For the CDR3, the DNA is TGCGCCAGCAGCCTGGGCGGACAAGAAGAGACCCAGTACTTC.

J is TRBJ2-7 and V is TRBV24-1; 11 bases are a match to TRBD2. The CDR3 is 17 residues long. After removal of 3 bases from V and 3 bases from J, the junction contained 9 bases not matched to a gene. Germline loops: CDR1 KGHDR, CDR2 SFDVKD. CDR3 in amino acids: CATSDPTLAGVNYEQYF. The CDR3 DNA reads as TGTGCCACCAGTGATCCTACACTAGCGGGAGTCAACTACGAGCAGTACTTC.

This clonotype came up many times. The rearrangement joins TRBV12-3 or TRBV12-4 to TRBJ2-1, with TRBD2 identical over 11 bases. This CDR3 spans 15 amino acids. V was pared by 5 bases and J by 9 bases, with 9 bases of the junction left unmatched. The CDR3 reads CASSQGLAGGGEQFF. The CDR3 DNA is TGTGCCAGCAGTCAAGGACTAGCGGGTGGTGGTGAGCAGTTCTTC.

This clonotype showed up just a few times. The V and J genes are TRBV10-1 and TRBJ2-1, with D maybe TRBD2 (5 bases). The CDR3 contains 15 residues. Trimming cost V 4 bases and J 0 bases, with 10 bases left between them. Germline V lookup: CDR1 WNHNN, CDR2 SYGVQD (reference sequence). CDR3 sequence (DNA): TGCGCCAGCAGTGTCGGCGGAGGCTCCTACAATGAGCAGTTCTTC. It translates to CASSVGGGSYNEQFF.

This chain joins TRBV4-3 and TRBJ1-1; D gene uncertain. Germline loops: CDR1 LGHNA, CDR2 YSLEER. Trimming shortened V by 3 bases and J by 5 bases, and 10 bases separated the two germline ends. The CDR3 is 13 amino acids. The DNA of the CDR3 is TGCGCCAGCAGCCATGGGGAGGGTACTGAAGCTTTCTTT. Its protein product is CASSHGEGTEAFF.

The chain joins TRBV2 to TRBJ2-2, with TRBD1 identical over 9 bases. In germline, CDR1 is SNHLY, CDR2 FYNNEI. J was trimmed by 8 bases and V by 4 bases; bases with no gene match: 8. CDR3 size: 15 residues. CDR3 amino acids: CASSALDRGKGELFF. The CDR3 DNA follows: TGTGCCAGCAGTGCCCTGGACAGGGGTAAAGGGGAGCTGTTTTTT.

About this clonotype itself: The junction departs from germline at one end; a sequencing error may be responsible. The rearrangement links TRBV10-3 to TRBJ2-4; 10 positions match TRBD1. CDR3 length: 16 residues. Germline CDR1 is ENHRY and CDR2 is SYGVKD. Written as DNA, the CDR3 is TGTGCCAGCAGTTCCGGGACAGGGGCGACCAAAAACATTCAGTACTTC. Encoded protein: CASSSGTGATKNIQYF.

As for this clonotype: Sequence at one end of the junction differs from germline and may be a read error. DNA of the CDR3: TGTGCCAGCAGCGCTGGGACTAGCGGGGGGTGGCTCTTC. Translation: CASSAGTSGGWLF. This sequence joins TRBV7-6 and TRBJ2-1; 15 bases map to TRBD2. The CDR3 is made up of 13 amino acids. CDR1 SGHVS and CDR2 FNYEAQ come from the germline V gene.

For this clonotype: Given a much more abundant clone one base away, this may be a read error. The CDR3 end shows no conserved phenylalanine or tryptophan, and so a read error is likely. This chain uses TRBV6-4 with TRBJ1-1; the D gene is possibly TRBD1 (6 bases). With 8 bases removed from V and 1 base from J, the gap between germline ends came to 11 bases. The CDR3 is 13 residues long. Germline V gene data show CDR1 as MRHNA and CDR2 as SNTAGT. CDR3 nucleotide sequence: TGTGCCAGCCGCTCGGACAGGAACACTGAAGCTTTCCTT. Its protein is CASRSDRNTEAFL.

The sample holds many counts of this clonotype. The V and J genes are TRBV2 and TRBJ1-1, with D unresolved. Trimming cost V 2 bases and J 6 bases, with 10 bases left between them. This CDR3 contains 13 residues. CDR1 and CDR2 (germline): SNHLY, FYNNEI. CDR3: CASSERQYSEAFF. Here the CDR3 DNA reads TGTGCCAGCAGTGAACGTCAATACTCTGAAGCTTTCTTT.

This clonotype was found many times. The J gene is TRBJ1-3, the V gene TRBV6-1; 8 positions match TRBD1. In germline, CDR1 is MNHNS, CDR2 SASEGT. CDR3 length: 14 residues. V gave up 9 bases and J gave up 5 bases; unmatched junction bases: 9. The CDR3 here is CASHPGTGRNTIYF. DNA of the CDR3: TGTGCCAGTCACCCCGGGACAGGTCGAAACACCATATATTTT.

This clonotype was recorded many times. The V call is TRBV9, the J call TRBJ1-6; 7 positions match TRBD1. Per germline, CDR1 SGDLS and CDR2 YYNGEE. J lost 7 bases, V lost 2 bases, and 6 bases had no gene match. The CDR3 covers 15 residues. The DNA for the CDR3 is TGTGCCAGCAGCGTCCGGACAGGTGACAATTCACCCCTCCACTTT. This sequence encodes CASSVRTGDNSPLHF.

This clonotype was observed a handful of times. The chain joins TRBV11-2 to TRBJ2-5; the match to TRBD2 covers 12 bases. With V trimmed by 5 bases and J by 5 bases, 9 bases remained unmatched. The CDR3 consists of 16 residues. The germline CDR1 and CDR2 sequences are SGHAT and FQNNGV. CDR3 DNA sequence: TGTGCCAGCAGCCCGACTAGCGGGAGAGGCTGGGAGACCCAGTACTTC. Translated: CASSPTSGRGWETQYF.

In this sample, this clonotype turned up many times. The CDR3: CASTLAGGSSYEQYF. CDR3 bases: TGTGCCAGCACCCTAGCGGGAGGTAGCTCCTACGAGCAGTACTTC. The chain carries TRBV6-2 or TRBV6-3 and TRBJ2-7; 11 positions agree with TRBD2. The CDR3 totals 15 residues. The germline CDR1 and CDR2 sequences are MNHEY and SVGEGT. Trimming at V came to 7 bases and at J to 0 bases, leaving 5 bases not matched to a gene.

At least ten counts were recorded for this clonotype. V is TRBV12-3 or TRBV12-4 and J is TRBJ2-6; 8 nucleotides line up with TRBD1. The CDR3 is made up of 17 amino acids. V was pared by 2 bases and J by 3 bases, with 6 bases of the junction left unmatched. The CDR3 bases are TGTGCCAGCAGTTTATCGGGCAGGGGGCTTGGGGCCAACGTCCTGACTTTC. Protein sequence: CASSLSGRGLGANVLTF.

This clonotype was counted only a few times. A much larger clone sits a single nucleotide away, making a read error possible. The chain joins TRBV5-4 to TRBJ2-5; 9 positions match TRBD1. The CDR3 is 15 residues long. Germline V lookup: CDR1 SGHNT, CDR2 YYREEE (reference sequence). V gave up 3 bases and J gave up 3 bases; unmatched junction bases: 6. CDR3 residues: CASSWATGGEETQYF. CDR3 DNA: TGTGCCAGCAGCTGGGCTACAGGGGGCGAAGAGACCCAGTACTTC.

This clonotype is medium-sized by share. This rearrangement joins TRBV10-3 to TRBJ1-3; 10 bases line up with TRBD1. The CDR3 loop spans 18 amino acids. Looked up from germline, CDR1 is ENHRY and CDR2 is SYGVKD. V lost 5 bases and J lost 3; bases outside the gene matches: 13. The CDR3 here is CAISPGQGLKTDGNTIYF. DNA of the CDR3: TGTGCCATCAGTCCGGGACAGGGGCTGAAAACGGATGGAAACACCATATATTTT.

J is TRBJ2-1 and V is TRBV11-2; D perhaps matches TRBD2 (6 bases). The CDR3 length is 14 residues. V lost 2 bases to trimming and J lost 7 bases, with 12 bases between them. Germline CDR1 reads SGHAT; CDR2 reads FQNNGV. The CDR3, as DNA: TGTGCCAGCAGCTTAAGGGACTGGCAGAATGAGCAGTTCTTC. Translating it yields CASSLRDWQNEQFF.

This clonotype was counted a few times. A much larger clone is a single base away; this may be a read error. Likely a read error: the CDR3 ends without its conserved phenylalanine or tryptophan. V gene TRBV6-4 combines with J gene TRBJ2-7; 12 nucleotides agree with TRBD2. Germline trimming cut 4 bases from V and 3 bases from J; bases unmatched to any gene: 4. This CDR3 is 15 amino acids long. Germline V gives CDR1 MRHNA, CDR2 SNTAGT. Here the CDR3 DNA reads TGTGCCAGCAGTGCCCTAGCGGGAGGGGACTACGAGCAGTACTCC. Translation gives CASSALAGGDYEQYS.

The chain combines TRBV2 with TRBJ2-1; no clear D. Germline CDR1 is SNHLY and CDR2 is FYNNEI. CDR3 size: 12 residues. Deletions cut 2 bases from V and 6 bases from J, with 5 bases between. The CDR3 protein is CASSEPGNEQFF. CDR3 sequence (DNA): TGTGCCAGCAGTGAACCTGGCAATGAGCAGTTCTTC.

On this clonotype: A much bigger clone sits one base away, suggesting this may be a read error. J is TRBJ2-7 and V is TRBV12-3 or TRBV12-4, with 11 bases that match TRBD1. V dropped 5 bases and J dropped 4; count of bases not matched to a gene: 4. CDR3 length equals 14 residues. The CDR3 DNA reads TGTGCCAGCAGTAGGGACAGGGGGGTTTACGAGCAGTACTTC. Its protein is CASSRDRGVYEQYF.